The rows below give T cell receptor beta chains drawn from one sample of a study of T-cell memory formation after mild COVID-19. TCRdb re-derived calls from the 5' RACE reads in MiXCR, one entry per CDR3 protein. The data show more than 450,000 distinct CDR3 sequences, with about a sixth seen just once and 12% held by the top ten. Sequenced input: PBMCs or a T cell subset sorted from them (not recorded which). These receptors originate from an adult woman who had mild COVID-19 (a few samples of this study predate the infection). Cell type and time point are not known. The conserved cysteine and the conserved F or W are not part of the CDR3 here.

v_gene,j_gene,CDR3aa
TRBV12-3/TRBV12-4,TRBJ2-3,ASSSLAGSSTDTQY
TRBV12-3/TRBV12-4,TRBJ2-7,ASSLALGSMGSYDYEQY
TRBV12-3/TRBV12-4,TRBJ2-1,ASARVGGGNEQF
TRBV29-1,TRBJ2-7,SVAQPYEQY
TRBV12-3/TRBV12-4,TRBJ1-1,ASSPGEGGRTEAF
TRBV24-1,TRBJ2-1,ATSDSPGGGNEQF
TRBV5-1,TRBJ2-2,ASSSGTANTGELF
TRBV7-9,TRBJ2-7,ASSLAGGLYEQY
TRBV7-8,TRBJ1-3,ASSPSPGNTIY
TRBV7-9,TRBJ2-7,ASSMTSSPYEQY
TRBV4-3,TRBJ2-3,ASSQSKDSHTQY
TRBV20-1,TRBJ2-1,SARDHLGSSYNEQF
TRBV12-3/TRBV12-4,TRBJ2-7,ASSTIGRSSYEQY
TRBV27,TRBJ2-5,ASSSNSGTETQY